These 31 T cell receptor beta chains were sequenced from one sample in a study of Graves' ophthalmopathy and Graves' hyperthyroidism. Amplification of TCR beta CDR3 regions used RNA transcripts. First-round RT-PCR relied on HTBI primers, and a second-round multiplex PCR came next. TCRdb redid the calling of the multiplex PCR reads with MiXCR, one entry per CDR3 protein. The sample consists of 240,000 or so distinct CDR3 sequences, roughly 50% of them appearing once. Sequenced: peripheral blood. The receptor set was obtained from an adult man with Graves' ophthalmopathy.

This clonotype was seen only a few times. The V call is TRBV7-8, the J call TRBJ1-5, with a possible D match to TRBD1 (5 bases). The V end was cut by 1 base, the J end by 5 bases, with 9 bases between. Germline-derived CDR1 and CDR2 are SGHVS and FQNEAQ. The CDR3 spans 14 residues. The CDR3 is CASSLDRIDQPQHF. In nucleotides, the CDR3 is TGTGCCAGCAGCTTAGACAGGATCGATCAGCCCCAGCATTTT.

This clonotype was counted a single time. This rearrangement joins TRBV25-1 to TRBJ2-7; the D is unclear. Germline CDR1 and CDR2: MGHDK and SYGVNS. The germline V and J ends were trimmed by 1 base and 5 bases, with 9 bases remaining between them. The CDR3 extends over 13 amino acids. The CDR3 sequence: CASSEWVGHEQYF. The CDR3 nucleotides read TGTGCCAGCAGTGAATGGGTAGGCCACGAGCAGTACTTC.

The V and J genes are TRBV9 and TRBJ1-6; D might be TRBD1 (5 bases). The length of the CDR3 is 15 residues. In germline, CDR1 is SGDLS, CDR2 YYNGEE. V gave up 6 bases and J gave up 9 bases, with 19 bases separating them. The CDR3 here is CASKKSQAPFSPLHF. Written as DNA, the CDR3 is TGTGCCAGCAAAAAGTCACAGGCTCCGTTTTCACCCCTCCACTTT.

The sample holds one count of this clonotype. A much larger clone lies a single base off, so this may be a read error. V is TRBV12-3 or TRBV12-4 and J is TRBJ2-6, with D uncertain. The CDR3 extends over 13 amino acids. The V end lost 3 bases, the J end lost 2 bases, and 2 bases lay between the germline ends. CDR3 in amino acids: CASSFTGANVLTF. The CDR3 DNA reads as TGTGCCAGCAGTTTCACTGGGGCCAACGTCCTGACTTTC.

This clonotype was counted between two and nine times. The chain joins TRBV7-6 to TRBJ2-7, with D perhaps TRBD2 (6 bases). This CDR3 region has 18 residues. V shed 0 bases and J shed 0 bases, with 18 bases lying between them. Germline CDR1 SGHVS, CDR2 FNYEAQ. The CDR3 loop is CASSLAILSGLSSYEQYF. CDR3 nucleotides: TGTGCCAGCAGCTTAGCCATCCTGAGCGGGCTAAGCTCCTACGAGCAGTACTTC.

This clonotype has at least ten counts. This chain joins TRBV11-2 and TRBJ2-2; D uncertain. V lost 0 bases and J 6 bases, leaving 8 bases between the germline ends. Germline loops: CDR1 SGHAT, CDR2 FQNNGV. The CDR3 length is 14 residues. The DNA of the CDR3 is TGTGCCAGCAGCTTAGATCCGTTGGCCGGGGAGCTGTTTTTT. It yields the protein CASSLDPLAGELFF.

The chain couples TRBV7-6 to TRBJ2-5; 7 bases are shared with TRBD1. This CDR3 region has 14 residues. Trimming at V came to 6 bases and at J to 4 bases, leaving 8 bases not matched to a gene. From germline, CDR1 is SGHVS and CDR2 FNYEAQ. In DNA form, the CDR3 reads TGTGCCAGCAGTAGGGATCACAGGGGAGAGACCCAGTACTTC. Its protein is CASSRDHRGETQYF.

In this sample, this clonotype turned up a few times. J is TRBJ1-1 and V is TRBV20-1, with 8 bases aligning to TRBD1. Germline-derived CDR1 and CDR2 are DFQATT and SNEGSKA (reference sequence). With V trimmed by 0 bases and J by 5 bases, 5 bases remained unmatched. The length of the CDR3 is 14 residues. The CDR3 here is CSARDQGARTEAFF. CDR3 DNA sequence: TGCAGTGCTAGAGATCAGGGGGCGCGGACTGAAGCTTTCTTT.

This clonotype was detected ten times or more. The gene calls are TRBV25-1 and TRBJ2-5; D ambiguous. The V gene's germline CDR1 is MGHDK and CDR2 SYGVNS. The CDR3 spans 15 residues. Trimming left V 5 bases short and J 1 base short, with 14 bases between. This CDR3 reads CASSFPDTTQETQYF. In nucleotides, the CDR3 is TGTGCCAGCAGTTTCCCCGACACGACCCAAGAGACCCAGTACTTC.

This chain uses TRBV7-9 with TRBJ2-5; 7 bases align to TRBD2. The J segment lost 0 bases and the V segment lost 2 bases, leaving 15 bases of the junction unmatched. Germline V gene lookup returns CDR1 SEHNR and CDR2 FQNEAQ (reference sequence). CDR3 length equals 19 residues. The CDR3 coding sequence is TGTGCCAGCAGCTTAAATGGGCCCGGGGCTAGCGGCTACCAAGAGACCCAGTACTTC. This gives the protein CASSLNGPGASGYQETQYF.

CDR3 DNA: TGTGCCAGTAGTCCAAACAGGGAATCGGGTACTGAAGCTTTCTTT. This translates into CASSPNRESGTEAFF. The chain is built from TRBV19 and TRBJ1-1; D is possibly TRBD1 (6 bases). The germline V gene has CDR1 LNHDA and CDR2 SQIVND (reference sequence). Trimming took 5 bases from V and 5 from J, leaving 18 bases between them. CDR3 size: 15 residues.

This clonotype was seen only a few times. A read error may account for a junction end that differs from germline. The chain carries TRBV7-9 and TRBJ2-7, with TRBD2 matching over 8 bases. CDR1 SEHNR and CDR2 FQNEAQ come from the germline V gene (reference sequence). The CDR3 has 12 residues. The CDR3 loop is CASSGGGLILHF. As DNA, the CDR3 is TGTGCCAGCAGCGGCGGGGGGTTAATCCTCCATTTC.

The CDR3 loop is CAAQSGTGGFYTEAFF. DNA for the CDR3: TGTGCCGCACAATCCGGGACAGGGGGCTTTTACACTGAAGCTTTCTTT. V and J are TRBV10-3 and TRBJ1-1; the match to TRBD1 covers 12 bases. The CDR3 consists of 16 residues. Germline V CDR1 and CDR2: ENHRY, SYGVKD. J lost 3 bases, V lost 11 bases, and 13 bases had no gene match.

The chain has TRBV2 and TRBJ2-7; D not resolved. V was shortened by 8 bases and J by 0 bases, with 20 bases between the two germline ends. Germline loops: CDR1 SNHLY, CDR2 FYNNEI. The CDR3 has 16 residues. The CDR3 coding sequence is TGTGCCAGCGAAACCTCAGGTCCCCGCGGCTCCTACGAGCAGTACTTC. The encoded protein is CASETSGPRGSYEQYF.

This chain uses TRBV7-9 with TRBJ1-4; D gene unclear. Per germline, CDR1 SEHNR and CDR2 FQNEAQ (reference sequence). The germline V and J ends were trimmed by 5 bases and 8 bases, with 9 bases remaining between them. The CDR3 spans 12 residues. CDR3 bases: TGTGCCAGCAGCCCTAGAGGAGAAAAACTGTTTTTT. It codes for CASSPRGEKLFF.

This chain uses TRBV9 with TRBJ1-6; the D is unclear. This CDR3 has 15 amino acids. Germline V gene data show CDR1 as SGDLS and CDR2 as YYNGEE. V lost 4 bases to trimming and J lost 8 bases, with 16 bases between them. CDR3 loop: CASSQEATDYSPLHF. CDR3 nucleotide sequence: TGTGCCAGCAGCCAAGAGGCGACGGACTATTCACCCCTCCACTTT.

The chain has TRBV6-5 and TRBJ1-2; 7 bases align to TRBD1. Germline V gene data show CDR1 as MNHEY and CDR2 as SVGAGI. With V trimmed by 4 bases and J by 6 bases, 5 bases remained unmatched. The CDR3 has 13 amino acids. The CDR3 sequence is CASSSGDSDGYTF. CDR3 nucleotides: TGTGCCAGCAGTTCAGGGGACAGCGATGGCTACACCTTC.

This chain links TRBV9 with TRBJ1-2, with 11 bases identical to TRBD1. The junction had 0 bases not matched to a gene; V was cut back by 2 bases and J by 6 bases. CDR1 and CDR2 from the germline V gene are SGDLS and YYNGEE. The CDR3 spans 13 residues. CDR3: CASSVGQGDGYTF. In nucleotides, the CDR3 is TGTGCCAGCAGCGTGGGACAGGGGGATGGCTACACCTTC.

This chain uses TRBV2 with TRBJ2-7, with TRBD1 matching 9 bases. V lost 7 bases, J lost 6 bases, and 10 bases stayed unmatched. Germline lookup yields CDR1 SNHLY and CDR2 FYNNEI. CDR3 length: 14 residues. The CDR3 region has the DNA TGTGCCAGCAAGGCTACAGGGGGCTCGGGCGAGCAGTACTTC. Its translation: CASKATGGSGEQYF.

This chain connects TRBV6-2 or TRBV6-3 to TRBJ1-5; D not resolved. The CDR3 sequence is 14 residues long. The V and J ends lost 6 bases and 0 bases respectively, with 9 bases between them. Germline values: CDR1 MNHEY, CDR2 SVGEGT. CDR3 bases: TGTGCCAGCAGCAACACTTTTAGCAATCAGCCCCAGCATTTT. Its protein product is CASSNTFSNQPQHF.

J is TRBJ1-2 and V is TRBV5-1, with a weak D call TRBD1 (5 bases). Looked up from germline, CDR1 is SGHRS and CDR2 is YFSETQ. The CDR3 spans 14 residues. Deletions cut 1 base from V and 4 bases from J, with 11 bases between. CDR3 in amino acids: CASSLRSTGYGYTF. The CDR3 DNA reads TGCGCCAGCAGCTTGCGGTCAACAGGCTATGGCTACACCTTC.

The chain combines TRBV12-3 or TRBV12-4 with TRBJ2-1; tentatively, D is TRBD2 (6 bases). The V gene lost 4 bases and the J gene lost 3 bases, with 19 bases spanning the gap. The CDR3 runs to 17 residues. The CDR3 protein is CASSSPGAGSFYNEQFF. Written as DNA, the CDR3 is TGTGCCAGCAGTTCCCCGGGAGCAGGGTCGTTCTACAATGAGCAGTTCTTC.

In its sample, this clonotype was seen a few times. This chain links TRBV6-2 or TRBV6-3 with TRBJ2-5; D is ambiguous. CDR1 and CDR2 (germline): MNHEY, SVGEGT. The CDR3 is made up of 13 amino acids. The germline V and J ends were trimmed by 3 bases and 2 bases, with 7 bases remaining between them. CDR3: CASSYTEQETQYF. CDR3 in DNA: TGTGCCAGCAGTTATACCGAACAAGAGACCCAGTACTTC.

This clonotype was detected only a few times. The chain uses TRBV7-3 and TRBJ2-7, with D tentatively TRBD2 (7 bases). The CDR3 runs to 15 residues. V shed 0 bases and J shed 5 bases, with 14 bases lying between them. Germline loops: CDR1 SGHTA, CDR2 FQGTGA. The chain's CDR3 is CASSLTPRGGDEQYF. The CDR3 nucleotides read TGTGCCAGCAGCTTAACTCCCAGGGGAGGGGACGAGCAGTACTTC.

V is TRBV12-5 and J is TRBJ2-5; D remains unclear. Germline V gene data show CDR1 as LGHNT and CDR2 as FRNRAP. Deletions cut 5 bases from V and 5 bases from J, with 15 bases between. This CDR3 has 14 amino acids. The CDR3 region is CASGPNAREETQYF. DNA of the CDR3: TGTGCTAGTGGTCCCAATGCCCGTGAGGAGACCCAGTACTTC.

Only a few counts were recorded for this clonotype. The chain couples TRBV7-9 to TRBJ1-1; D is unresolved. The V and J ends lost 4 bases and 2 bases respectively, with 14 bases between them. CDR1 is SEHNR, CDR2 FQNEAQ, per germline (reference sequence). The length of the CDR3 is 15 residues. CDR3 nucleotides: TGTGCCAGCAGCTCGGGCCTCCGGGGAAACACTGAAGCTTTCTTT. It specifies CASSSGLRGNTEAFF.

The chain couples TRBV9 to TRBJ2-2; 7 bases agree with TRBD1. The V gene's germline CDR1 is SGDLS and CDR2 YYNGEE. The J segment lost 0 bases and the V segment lost 4 bases, leaving 9 bases of the junction unmatched. The CDR3 is 17 residues long. The CDR3 reads CASSQGTGAANTGELFF. The CDR3 DNA follows: TGTGCCAGCAGCCAGGGTACAGGGGCCGCGAACACCGGGGAGCTGTTTTTT. Supplemented by reference TRBV9 and TRBJ2-2, the full variable domain reads DSGVTQTPKHLITATGQRVTLRCSPRSGDLSVYWYQQSLDQGLQFLIQYYNGEERAKGNILERFSAQQFPDLHSELNLSSLELGDSALYFCASSQGTGAANTGELFFGEGSRLTVL.

CDR3 sequence (DNA): TGTGCCAGCATCGGTGGGGGACCTAATCAGCCCCAGCATTTT. Translated, it gives CASIGGGPNQPQHF. This rearrangement joins TRBV2 to TRBJ1-5, with a possible D match to TRBD1 (5 bases). V was trimmed by 7 bases and J by 4 bases, leaving 14 bases between them. Germline assignment: CDR1 SNHLY and CDR2 FYNNEI. This CDR3 region has 14 residues.

The J gene is TRBJ2-5, the V gene TRBV28; no clear D. CDR1 MDHEN and CDR2 SYDVKM come from the germline V gene. CDR3 length: 14 residues. V was shortened by 6 bases and J by 5 bases, with 16 bases between the two germline ends. Here the CDR3 DNA reads TGTGCCAGCAGGCGTGAGGATGCGGAGGAGACCCAGTACTTC. Translated, it gives CASRREDAEETQYF.

The rearrangement links TRBV2 to TRBJ1-5, with D unresolved. V was clipped by 1 base and J by 11 bases, with 15 bases between them. The CDR3 runs to 14 residues. Germline CDR1 reads SNHLY; CDR2 reads FYNNEI. The CDR3: CASSEGTIQETQHF. In DNA, the CDR3 is TGTGCCAGCAGTGAAGGGACTATTCAAGAGACCCAGCATTTT.

This chain joins TRBV29-1 and TRBJ2-7; tentative D call: TRBD1 (7 bases). Trimming removed 8 bases at V and 2 bases at J, with 19 bases between. This CDR3 spans 14 amino acids. Germline CDR1 reads SQVTM; CDR2 reads ANQGSEA. The CDR3 reads CSIGGRGVTYEQYF. CDR3 sequence (DNA): TGCAGCATTGGAGGCAGGGGGGTGACCTACGAGCAGTACTTC.